The clone carrying this T cell receptor beta chain was seen a handful of times. The data were obtained in a study of cytomegalovirus exposure and HLA in healthy donors. Study background: Roughly 180 million T cells yielded fewer than 120 million unique TCR beta sequences in earlier analysis.

13 Jbeta primers and 60 Vbeta primers were used for the PCR. Profiled with immunoSEQ multiplex PCR; TCRdb holds only in-frame clones, not every one. This sample yields around 100,000 clones, of which roughly 74% are seen a single time; 1.9% belongs to the top ten. Germline CDR1 is LNHDA and CDR2 is SQIVND (reference sequence). Trimming cost V 8 bases and J 4 bases, with 14 bases left between them. The CDR3 has 14 residues. This sequence joins TRBV19 and TRBJ2-2, with D unclear. Sequenced material: PBMCs. The TCR sequence derives from a woman aged 40-49 years in good health and CMV-seronegative. This CDR3 is CASGTQTTTGELFF. The CDR3 DNA sequence: TGTGCCAGTGGAACCCAGACAACCACCGGGGAGCTGTTTTTT.